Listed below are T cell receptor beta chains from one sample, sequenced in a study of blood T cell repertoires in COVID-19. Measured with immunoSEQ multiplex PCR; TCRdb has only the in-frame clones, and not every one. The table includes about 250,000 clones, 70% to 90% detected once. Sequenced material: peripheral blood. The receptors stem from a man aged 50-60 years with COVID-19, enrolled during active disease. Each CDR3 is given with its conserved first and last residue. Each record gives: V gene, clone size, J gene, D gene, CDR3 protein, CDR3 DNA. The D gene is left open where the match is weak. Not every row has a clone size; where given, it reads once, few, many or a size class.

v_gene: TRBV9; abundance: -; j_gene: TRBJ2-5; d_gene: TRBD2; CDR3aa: CASSVGSGGLQETQYF; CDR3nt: TGTGCCAGCAGCGTCGGGAGCGGGGGGCTTCAAGAGACCCAGTACTTC
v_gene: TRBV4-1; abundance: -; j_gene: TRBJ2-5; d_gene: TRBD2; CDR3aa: CASSRTSGGETQYF; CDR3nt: TGCGCCAGCAGCCGGACTAGCGGGGGTGAGACCCAGTACTTC
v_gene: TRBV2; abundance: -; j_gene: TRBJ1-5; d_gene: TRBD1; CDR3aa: CASSGQGAGQPQHF; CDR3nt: TGTGCCAGCAGTGGTCAGGGGGCGGGTCAGCCCCAGCATTTT
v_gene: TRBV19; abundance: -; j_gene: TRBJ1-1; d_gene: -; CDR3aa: CASSIWFGTEAFF; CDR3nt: TGTGCCAGTAGTATCTGGTTCGGCACTGAAGCTTTCTTT
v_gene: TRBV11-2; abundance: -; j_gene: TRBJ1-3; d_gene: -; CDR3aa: CASRVPFGGDSGNTIYF; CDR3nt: TGTGCCAGCAGGGTACCTTTTGGGGGGGACTCTGGAAACACCATATATTTT
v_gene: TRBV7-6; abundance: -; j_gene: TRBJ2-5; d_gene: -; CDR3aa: CASSFGASETQYF; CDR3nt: TGTGCCAGCAGCTTTGGGGCCTCGGAGACCCAGTACTTC
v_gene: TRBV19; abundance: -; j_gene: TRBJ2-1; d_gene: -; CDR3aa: CASTKRGASENNEQFF; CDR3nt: TGTGCCAGTACAAAAAGAGGTGCGTCGGAGAACAATGAGCAGTTCTTC
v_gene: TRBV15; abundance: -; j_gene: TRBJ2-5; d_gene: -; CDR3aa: CATSRVPTGQETQYF; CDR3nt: TGTGCCACCAGCAGAGTACCCACAGGTCAAGAGACCCAGTACTTC
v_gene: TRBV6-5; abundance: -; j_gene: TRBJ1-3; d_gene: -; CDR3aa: CASRPTGPGNTIYF; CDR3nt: TGTGCCAGCAGGCCGACAGGTCCTGGAAACACCATATATTTT
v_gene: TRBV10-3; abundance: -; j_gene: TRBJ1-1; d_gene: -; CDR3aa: CAIRTEGWSTEAFF; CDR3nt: TGTGCCATCAGGACGGAGGGTTGGAGCACTGAAGCTTTCTTT
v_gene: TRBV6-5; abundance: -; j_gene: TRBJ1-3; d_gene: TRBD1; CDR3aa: CASSTGQGSGNTIYF; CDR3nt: TGTGCCAGCAGTACGGGACAGGGATCTGGAAACACCATATATTTT
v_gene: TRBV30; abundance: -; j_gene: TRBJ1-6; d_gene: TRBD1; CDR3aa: CAWTGQGDSPLHF; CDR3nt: TGTGCCTGGACGGGACAGGGGGATTCACCCCTCCACTTT
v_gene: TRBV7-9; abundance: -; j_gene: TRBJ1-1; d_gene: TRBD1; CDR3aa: CASTLQGANTEAFF; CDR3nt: TGTGCCAGCACCCTACAGGGGGCGAACACTGAAGCTTTCTTT
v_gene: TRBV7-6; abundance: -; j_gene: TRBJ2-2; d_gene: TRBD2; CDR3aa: CASSQRNPSGGGTGELFF; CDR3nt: TGTGCCAGCAGCCAACGAAACCCTAGCGGGGGGGGCACCGGGGAGCTGTTTTTT
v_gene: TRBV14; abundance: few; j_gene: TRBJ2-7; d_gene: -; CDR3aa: CASSQAEYEQYF; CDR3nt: TGTGCCAGCAGCCAAGCCGAGTACGAGCAGTACTTC
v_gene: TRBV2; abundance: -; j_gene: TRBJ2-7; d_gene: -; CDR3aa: CASMSYAYEQYF; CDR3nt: TGTGCCAGCATGAGTTACGCCTACGAGCAGTACTTC
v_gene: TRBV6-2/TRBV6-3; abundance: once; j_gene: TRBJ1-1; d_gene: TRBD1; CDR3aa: CASSYAEGQGRRTEAFF; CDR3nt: TGTGCCAGCAGTTACGCCGAGGGACAGGGACGACGTACTGAAGCTTTCTTT
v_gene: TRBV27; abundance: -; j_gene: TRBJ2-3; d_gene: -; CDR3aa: CASSLVSGTQYF; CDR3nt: TGTGCCAGCAGTTTAGTCTCCGGTACGCAGTATTTT
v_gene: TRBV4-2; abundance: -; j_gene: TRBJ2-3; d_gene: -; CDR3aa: CASSQDLGEVDTQYF; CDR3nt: TGTGCCAGCAGCCAAGATCTGGGGGAGGTAGATACGCAGTATTTT
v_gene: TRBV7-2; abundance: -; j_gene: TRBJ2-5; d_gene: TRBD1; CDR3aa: CASSPTDRVWETQYF; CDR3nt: TGTGCCAGCAGCCCGACGGACAGGGTATGGGAGACCCAGTACTTC
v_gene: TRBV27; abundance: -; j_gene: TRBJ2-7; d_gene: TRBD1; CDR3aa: CASRHLQDRDYEQYF; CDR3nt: TGTGCCAGCAGACACCTTCAGGACAGGGACTACGAGCAGTACTTC
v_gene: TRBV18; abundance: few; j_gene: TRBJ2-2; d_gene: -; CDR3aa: CASSLKASGLNTGELFF; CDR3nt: TGTGCCAGCTCCCTCAAGGCGTCAGGCCTGAACACCGGGGAGCTGTTTTTT
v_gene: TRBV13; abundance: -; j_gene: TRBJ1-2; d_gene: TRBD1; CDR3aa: CASSLRGTGGTYGYTF; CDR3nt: TGTGCCAGCAGCTTAAGGGGGACAGGGGGCACCTATGGCTACACCTTC
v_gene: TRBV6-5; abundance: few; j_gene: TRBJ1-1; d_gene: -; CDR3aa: CASSYHDRVEAFF; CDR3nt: TGTGCCAGCAGTTACCATGACAGAGTTGAAGCTTTCTTT
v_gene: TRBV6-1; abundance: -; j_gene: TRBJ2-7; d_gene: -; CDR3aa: CASSESGGSAYEQYF; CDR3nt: TGTGCCAGCAGTGAATCGGGGGGCTCAGCCTACGAGCAGTACTTC
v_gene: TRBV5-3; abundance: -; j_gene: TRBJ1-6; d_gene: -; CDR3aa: CARSLRWGPSNSPLHF; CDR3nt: TGTGCCAGAAGCTTGAGGTGGGGCCCCTCAAATTCACCCCTCCACTTT
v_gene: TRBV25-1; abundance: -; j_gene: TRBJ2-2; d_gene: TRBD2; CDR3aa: CASRQGGGNTGELFF; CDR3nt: TGTGCCAGCAGGCAGGGCGGGGGGAACACCGGGGAGCTGTTTTTT
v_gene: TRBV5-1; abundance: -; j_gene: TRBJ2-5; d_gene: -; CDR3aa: CASSLGQQYQETQYF; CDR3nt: TGCGCCAGCAGCTTGGGACAGCAGTACCAAGAGACCCAGTACTTC
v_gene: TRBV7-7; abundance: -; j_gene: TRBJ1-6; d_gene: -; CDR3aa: CASSLKANSPLHF; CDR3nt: TGTGCTAGCAGCTTAAAAGCAAATTCACCCCTCCACTTT
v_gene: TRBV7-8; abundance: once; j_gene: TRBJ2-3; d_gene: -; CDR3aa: CASSFTSGTDTQYF; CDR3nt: TGTGCCAGCAGCTTCACGTCAGGGACAGATACGCAGTATTTT
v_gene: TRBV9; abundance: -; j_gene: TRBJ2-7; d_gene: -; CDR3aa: CASSVGQLAYEQYF; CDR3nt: TGTGCCAGCAGCGTAGGACAGCTAGCCTACGAGCAGTACTTC
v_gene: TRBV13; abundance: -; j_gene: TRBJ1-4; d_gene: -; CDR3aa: CASSFQRVDEKLFF; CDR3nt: TGTGCCAGCAGCTTTCAGAGGGTAGATGAAAAACTGTTTTTT
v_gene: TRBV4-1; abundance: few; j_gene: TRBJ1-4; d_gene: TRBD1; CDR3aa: CASSQWARGEKLFF; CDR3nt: TGCGCCAGCAGCCAATGGGCCAGGGGGGAAAAACTGTTTTTT
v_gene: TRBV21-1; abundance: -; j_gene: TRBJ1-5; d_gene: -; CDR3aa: CASSKPQGARLYSNQPQHF; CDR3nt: TGTGCCAGCAGCAAGCCACAGGGGGCAAGACTTTATAGCAATCAGCCCCAGCATTTT
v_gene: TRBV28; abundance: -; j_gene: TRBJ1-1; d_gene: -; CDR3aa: CASSLEGVTAFF; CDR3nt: TGTGCCAGCAGTTTAGAAGGGGTGACAGCTTTCTTT
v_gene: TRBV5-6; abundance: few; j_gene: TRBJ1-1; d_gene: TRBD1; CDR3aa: CASSLGTGRVNTEAFF; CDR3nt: TGTGCCAGCAGCTTGGGGACAGGGCGCGTGAACACTGAAGCTTTCTTT
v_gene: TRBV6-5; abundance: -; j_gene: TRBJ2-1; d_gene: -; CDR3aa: CASSSFVNEQFF; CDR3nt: TGTGCCAGCAGTTCGTTTGTGAATGAGCAGTTCTTC
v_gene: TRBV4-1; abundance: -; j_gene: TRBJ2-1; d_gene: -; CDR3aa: CASSQESARGDYNEQFF; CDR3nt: TGCGCCAGCAGCCAAGAATCCGCGCGGGGTGACTACAATGAGCAGTTCTTC